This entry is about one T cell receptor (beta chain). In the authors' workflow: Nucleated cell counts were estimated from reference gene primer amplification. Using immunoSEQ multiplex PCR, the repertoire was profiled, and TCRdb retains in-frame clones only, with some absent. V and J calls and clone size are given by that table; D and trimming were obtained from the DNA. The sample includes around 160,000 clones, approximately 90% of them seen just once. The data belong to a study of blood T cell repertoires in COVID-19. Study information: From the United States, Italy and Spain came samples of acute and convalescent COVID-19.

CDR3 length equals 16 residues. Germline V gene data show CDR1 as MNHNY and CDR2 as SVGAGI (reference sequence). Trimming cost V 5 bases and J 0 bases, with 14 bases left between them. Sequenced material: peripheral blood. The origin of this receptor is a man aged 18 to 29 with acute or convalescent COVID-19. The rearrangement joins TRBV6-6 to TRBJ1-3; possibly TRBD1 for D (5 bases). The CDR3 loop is CASSPGTASSGNTIYF. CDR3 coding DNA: TGTGCCAGCAGTCCCGGGACTGCGAGCTCTGGAAACACCATATATTTT.